Included here is one T cell receptor beta chain sequence, with context. Its antigen is currently not known. Base qualities are missing; no much larger clone stands one base away. TCRbeta CDR3 regions were amplified from genomic DNA using the immunoSEQ Assay, a bias-controlled multiplex PCR. In the authors' own workflow: The number of nucleated cells in each sample was estimated by amplification of reference gene primers within the assay. To quantify the absolute abundance of each unique TCRbeta CDR3 rearrangement, sequence reads were collapsed and filtered. Productive Simpson clonality was computed per sample as the square root of Simpson's diversity index over productive rearrangements. TCRdb stores this immuneACCESS table with in-frame sequences only. Part of the clones is absent; in the studies checked, under half of the shortfall reflects unresolved V genes, and no reason is known for the rest. V, J and clone size were drawn from that table, and D and trimming were deduced from the DNA. In this sample the table shows about 130,000 clones, 85% to 90% of which occur a single time. 25% to 30% of the sample belongs to the ten largest clones.

The CDR3 runs 13 residues from the cysteine to the phenylalanine. Only the CDR3 region is kept as DNA, spanning 39 bases read in frame from base 1. The germline V gene supplies CDR1 MDHEN and CDR2 SYDVKM. V and J are truncated by 1 base and 7 bases respectively, leaving an intervening sequence of 8 bases. This sample was included in a study of blood T cell repertoires in COVID-19 (dated by TCRdb to the early 2020s). General notes on the study: The collaborator samples originated in the United States, Italy and Spain and spanned the acute and convalescent phases of COVID-19. The prospective study material was composed of cDNA or gDNA derived from T cells, B-cell-depleted T cells, or PBMCs. Deeply sampled blood TCRbeta repertoires from subjects exposed to, actively infected with, or recovered from COVID-19 were included in the dataset. A freely available public database, intended as a resource for researchers studying the immune response to SARS-CoV-2, is where the repertoires were released. Samples were obtained from the ongoing ImmuneRACE study (first 160 participants) and from about 1,300 subjects provided by 6 global collaborators. Nearly every sample came with metadata listing a de-identified subject ID, COVID-19 status, age in years and sex. Where available, HLA class I and class II types were obtained from metadata supplied by the sample provider rather than from assay-based typing. Study-level results and caveats: How much clinical and demographic metadata was included differed by source and by participant, and the metadata was provided uncurated.

Each collaborating institution followed its own protocols to collect whole blood in K2EDTA tubes. For TCRbeta analysis, collaborator samples were shipped as frozen whole blood, as isolated PBMCs, or as DNA extracted from either sample type. The TCR comes from a woman older than 75 with acute or convalescent COVID-19. The rearranged segments are TRBV28 and TRBJ2-1, with no confident D gene call. Sequencing was performed on peripheral blood. The DNA sequence is given as TGTGCCAGCAGTTTATTGGCGGAGAATGAGCAGTTCTTC. This gives the protein CASSLLAENEQFF.